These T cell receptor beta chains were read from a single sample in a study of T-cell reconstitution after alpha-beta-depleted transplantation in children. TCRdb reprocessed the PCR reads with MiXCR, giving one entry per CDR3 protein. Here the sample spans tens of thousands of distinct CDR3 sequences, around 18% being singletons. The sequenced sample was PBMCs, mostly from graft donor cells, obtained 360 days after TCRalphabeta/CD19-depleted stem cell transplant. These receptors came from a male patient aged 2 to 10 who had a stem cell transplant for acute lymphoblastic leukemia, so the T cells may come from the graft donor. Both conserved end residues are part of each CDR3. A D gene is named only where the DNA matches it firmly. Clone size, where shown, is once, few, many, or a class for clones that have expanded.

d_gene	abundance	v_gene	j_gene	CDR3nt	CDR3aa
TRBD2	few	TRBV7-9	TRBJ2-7	TGTGCCAGCAGCTTAGGTAGCGGGAGAGTCCCCTACGAGCAGTACTTC	CASSLGSGRVPYEQYF
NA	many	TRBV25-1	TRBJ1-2	TGTGCCAGCAGTGAACATTGGCAAAGGGGTGGCTACACCTTC	CASSEHWQRGGYTF
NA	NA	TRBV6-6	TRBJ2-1	TGTGCCAGCAGTCCTTCCCCCAATGAGCAGTTCTTC	CASSPSPNEQFF
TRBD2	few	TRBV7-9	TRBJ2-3	TGTGCCAGCAGTCGAGGGACTAGCGGGGGAGAATCAGATACGCAGTATTTT	CASSRGTSGGESDTQYF
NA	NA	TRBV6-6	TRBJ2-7	TGTGCCAGCAGCCCCACAAAACCCTACGAGCAGTACTTC	CASSPTKPYEQYF
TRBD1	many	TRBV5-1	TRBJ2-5	TGCGCCAGCAGCGGCAGGGGGTCGGGGGAGACCCAGTACTTC	CASSGRGSGETQYF
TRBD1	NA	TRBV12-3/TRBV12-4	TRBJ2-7	TGTGCCAGCAGTCTCCATCCGGGACAGGGGGACTACGAGCAGTACTTC	CASSLHPGQGDYEQYF
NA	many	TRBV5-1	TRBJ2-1	TGCGCCAGCAGCTTGGGTGGCAATGAGCAGTTCTTC	CASSLGGNEQFF
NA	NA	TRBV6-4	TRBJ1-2	TGTGCCAGCAGCCCCCAAATAACTAACTATGGCTACACCTTC	CASSPQITNYGYTF
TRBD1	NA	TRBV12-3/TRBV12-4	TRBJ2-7	TGTGCCAGCAGCCCTAGACAGGGGGGATACGAGCAGTACTTC	CASSPRQGGYEQYF
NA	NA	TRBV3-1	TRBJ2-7	TGTGCCAGCAGCCAAGACGATGGGTGGGGGCTAGGTTCCTACGAGCAGTACTTC	CASSQDDGWGLGSYEQYF
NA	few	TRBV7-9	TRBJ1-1	TGTGCCAGCAGCTTAGAGTACGGGGTGAACACTGAAGCTTTCTTT	CASSLEYGVNTEAFF
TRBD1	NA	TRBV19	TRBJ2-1	TGTGCCAGTCGTCGGGACAGGGATTCCTACAATGAGCAGTTCTTC	CASRRDRDSYNEQFF
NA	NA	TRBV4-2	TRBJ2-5	TGTGCCAGCAGCCAAGACCTCGGGAGAAAGACCCAGTACTTC	CASSQDLGRKTQYF
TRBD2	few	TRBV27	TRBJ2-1	TGTGCCAGCAGTAGCGGGACTCCCTACAATGAGCAGTTCTTC	CASSSGTPYNEQFF
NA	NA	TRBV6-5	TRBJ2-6	TGTGCCAGCAGTTACTCACACCACTCTGGGGCCAACGTCCTGACTTTC	CASSYSHHSGANVLTF
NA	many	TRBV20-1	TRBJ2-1	TGCAGTGTTTTGACCCGGGTCCGGGAATTCCAGTTCTTC	CSVLTRVREFQFF
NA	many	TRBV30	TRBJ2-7	TGTGCCTGGAGTGTACGAAGTGCAGGCTCCTACGAGCAGTACTTC	CAWSVRSAGSYEQYF
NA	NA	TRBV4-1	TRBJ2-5	TGCGCCAGCAGCCCCATGTCGTGGGGGAGAGGCCTGGGCGTTCAAGAGACCCAGTACTTC	CASSPMSWGRGLGVQETQYF
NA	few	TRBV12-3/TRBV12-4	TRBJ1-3	TGTGCCAGCAGTTTTTCGTACTCTGGAAACACCATATATTTT	CASSFSYSGNTIYF
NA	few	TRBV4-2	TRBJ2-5	TGTGCCAGCAGCCAAGATGTCTTAGCCCCGCAGACCCAGTACTTC	CASSQDVLAPQTQYF
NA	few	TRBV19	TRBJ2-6	TGTGCCACCAGTGGCCTGGGAAAGCCTGGGGCCAACGTCCTGACTTTC	CATSGLGKPGANVLTF
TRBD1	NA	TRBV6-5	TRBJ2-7	TGTGCCAGCAGTTACGGACAGGGGGCAGGTGAGCAGTACTTC	CASSYGQGAGEQYF
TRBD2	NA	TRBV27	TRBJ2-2	TGTGCCAGCAGGCGACTAGCTACGACCGGGGAGCTGTTTTTT	CASRRLATTGELFF
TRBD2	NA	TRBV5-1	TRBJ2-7	TGCGCCAGCAGCGGAGGACTAGCGGGAGAGGACGAGCAGTACTTC	CASSGGLAGEDEQYF
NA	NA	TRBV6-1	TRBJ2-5	TGTGCCACATCCACAGCCAAGCTCCAAGAGACCCAGTACTTC	CATSTAKLQETQYF
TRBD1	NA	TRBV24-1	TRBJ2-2	TGTGCCACCAGTGACCGCAGGGGGCGGAACACCGGGGAGCTGTTTTTT	CATSDRRGRNTGELFF
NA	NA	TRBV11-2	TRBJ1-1	TGTGCCAGCAGTTTACTACGGGAGGGAGCTTTCTTT	CASSLLREGAFF
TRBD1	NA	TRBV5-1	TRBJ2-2	TGCGCCAGCAGCTTTTTATCCAGGGGGTTGCCCGGGGAGCTGTTTTTT	CASSFLSRGLPGELFF
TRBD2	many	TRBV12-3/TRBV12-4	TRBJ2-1	TGTGCCAGGACGACTAGCGGGAGTTGTAATGAGCAGTTCTTC	CARTTSGSCNEQFF
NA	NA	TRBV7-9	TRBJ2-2	TGTGCCAGCAGCTTAAAAGGCACCGGGGAGCTGTTTTTT	CASSLKGTGELFF
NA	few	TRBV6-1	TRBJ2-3	TGTGCCAGCAGCACCCCCAGGGGTCTGTCTACAGATACGCAGTATTTT	CASSTPRGLSTDTQYF
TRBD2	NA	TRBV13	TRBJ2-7	TGTGCCAGCAAGATAGCGGGAGGCCTCTACGAGCAGTACTTC	CASKIAGGLYEQYF
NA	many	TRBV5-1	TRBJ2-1	TGCGCCAGCAGCTTGGCCAGGATCCACAATGAGCAGTTCTTC	CASSLARIHNEQFF
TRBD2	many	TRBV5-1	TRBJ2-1	TGCGCCAGCAGCAAGGCTAGCGGGAGACTTGAGCAGTTCTTC	CASSKASGRLEQFF
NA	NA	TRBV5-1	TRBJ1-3	TGCGCCAGCAGCTTTTTCGTTTTGGACAGTCGTGGAAACACCATATATTTT	CASSFFVLDSRGNTIYF
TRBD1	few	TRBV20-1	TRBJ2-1	TGCAGTGCAAGACAGGGGCCCTACAATGAGCAGTTCTTC	CSARQGPYNEQFF
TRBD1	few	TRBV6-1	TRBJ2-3	TGTGCCAGCAGACGAAATCGACAGGGATATAGCACAGATACGCAGTATTTT	CASRRNRQGYSTDTQYF
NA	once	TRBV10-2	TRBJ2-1	TGCGCCAGCACCGCGGGACCTTACAATGAGCAGTTCTTC	CASTAGPYNEQFF
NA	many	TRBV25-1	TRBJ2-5	TGTGCCAGCAGTGAAGGCGGAACCTCCGGGCAAGAGACCCAGTACTTC	CASSEGGTSGQETQYF
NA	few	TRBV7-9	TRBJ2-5	TGTGCCAGCAGCCCCGGTGGGGGGACCCAGTACTTC	CASSPGGGTQYF
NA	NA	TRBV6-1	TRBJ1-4	TGTGCCAGCAGTCAAACAGGGTTAGGGGAAAAACTGTTTTTT	CASSQTGLGEKLFF
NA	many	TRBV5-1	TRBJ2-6	TGCGCCAGCAGGATAAGGCCTGGGGCCAACGTCCTGACTTTC	CASRIRPGANVLTF
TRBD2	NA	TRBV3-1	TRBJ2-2	TGTGCCAGCAGCAAGGGCGGGAGGTGGACCGGGGAGCTGTTTTTT	CASSKGGRWTGELFF
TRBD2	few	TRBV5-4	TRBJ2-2	TGTGCCAGCAGCGCGGCGGGGGTTAGCACCGGGGAGCTGTTTTTT	CASSAAGVSTGELFF